This T cell receptor (beta chain) is from a study of T cell responses to AZD1222 COVID-19 vaccine. Findings and limits, study-wide: Close to half of spike-specific TCRs reportedly recognize unmutated variant regions.

The germline V gene has CDR1 MNHEY and CDR2 SVGAGI. Trimming removed 4 bases at V and 3 bases at J, with 7 bases between. The CDR3 contains 13 residues. TCRdb keeps only in-frame clones here, not all; method: immunoSEQ multiplex PCR. This table has roughly 150,000 clones, 85% to 95% appearing once. This clone has only one observation. As yet, its antigen is unknown. Other DNA sequences from this sample encode an identical CDR3 as well. The origin of this receptor is an adult in good health. Sequencing was performed on peripheral blood, taken on day 0 of AZD1222 vaccination. This chain joins TRBV6-5 and TRBJ1-5, with no clear D. The CDR3: CASSSTLNQPQHF. The CDR3 DNA is TGTGCCAGCAGTTCCACCCTCAATCAGCCCCAGCATTTT.